This T cell receptor (beta chain) comes out of a study of T cell responses to AZD1222 COVID-19 vaccine. General study findings and limits: There were vaccine-associated CD4 TCRs across spike, dominant at 160-218 and 743-854. Repertoire collection took place solely once the T cell response had peaked. Seropositive AZD1222 recipients at baseline numbered only five or six.

The repertoire was sequenced with immunoSEQ multiplex PCR; TCRdb's copy has only in-frame clones and lacks some. The sample has fewer than 150,000 clones, just over 90% seen once; the top ten hold 5%. Second-dose groups at about 4 or about 12 weeks were pooled. CDR1 and CDR2 from the germline V gene are MNHNS and SASEGT. The CDR3 extends over 16 amino acids. V was shortened by 4 bases and J by 5 bases, with 17 bases between the two germline ends. A remark on this clone: The antigen is not known.

The sequence was obtained from an adult who received the AZD1222 COVID-19 vaccine. The material was peripheral blood, obtained 28 days after the second AZD1222 dose. This chain uses TRBV6-1 with TRBJ1-4, with D perhaps matching TRBD1 (6 bases). Written as DNA, the CDR3 is TGTGCCAGCAGTGTCCCCCCTAGGGGGGGCAATGAAAAACTGTTTTTT. Amino acids: CASSVPPRGGNEKLFF.